This TCR beta chain was sequenced for a study of blood T cell repertoires in COVID-19. The assay was immunoSEQ multiplex PCR, and TCRdb's table has in-frame clones only and misses some. There are approximately 250,000 clones in the sample; 75% to 90% occur only once, and around 7.8% lies in the top ten. Trimming stripped 5 bases from V and 9 bases from J, with 13 bases between. CDR1 is SGHVS, CDR2 FQNEAQ, per germline. The CDR3 is 12 residues long. Specimen: peripheral blood. The J gene is TRBJ2-5, the V gene TRBV7-8; a possible D gene is TRBD1 (5 bases). This TCR came from a human donor in a cohort sampled during active COVID-19. The CDR3 is CASSEQAGAQYF. For the CDR3, the DNA is TGTGCCAGCAGCGAACAGGCCGGAGCCCAGTACTTC.